One and the same sample provided the 24 T cell receptor beta chains below, sequenced in a study of regulatory T cells in long-lasting Graves disease (dated by TCRdb to the early 2020s). Libraries came from multiplex PCR. TCRdb records Illumina HiSeq 4000 as the sequencer. TCR beta libraries were built with iRepertoire HTBI primers and Arm-PCR amplification of CDR3 regions. TCRdb redid the processing of the public reads, applying fastp at Q25 and MiXCR, and retained in-frame beta chains. Each entry merges the rows of one CDR3 protein and shows their most common DNA and genes. This sample has about 220,000 distinct CDR3 sequences in its table, and 15% to 20% of those were observed once. Approximately 20% of the sample rests with the top ten. The time point tag for this specimen amounts to: newly diagnosed GD, antithyroid drugs for less than 3 months. RNA was extracted from PBMCs in TRIzol for both TCR sequencing and RNA sequencing.

Material: peripheral blood mononuclear cells (PBMCs), obtained at new diagnosis, from a patient treated with antithyroid drugs. These receptors came from a female donor with Graves disease.

Here the CDR3 DNA reads TGTGCCAGCAGTTTAGTCCTTCAATCTCAGGGGGCTGGCTCGTCCGAGCAGTACTTC. This codes for CASSLVLQSQGAGSSEQYF. The V and J genes are TRBV9 and TRBJ2-7; 8 positions agree with TRBD1. CDR1 is SGDLS, CDR2 YYNGEE, per germline. Trimming cost V 5 bases and J 6 bases; bases outside gene matches: 25. The CDR3 runs to 19 residues.

This clonotype was observed many times. The V gene is TRBV28, the J gene TRBJ1-4; 9 bases agree with TRBD1. Germline trimming cut 4 bases from V and 7 bases from J; bases unmatched to any gene: 7. CDR1 MDHEN and CDR2 SYDVKM come from the germline V gene. The length of the CDR3 is 15 residues. The CDR3: CASSSGDRVGEKLFF. The CDR3 DNA is TGTGCCAGCAGTTCCGGGGACAGGGTGGGTGAAAAACTGTTTTTT.

This clonotype was seen ten or more times. The chain carries TRBV7-9 and TRBJ2-3, with 10 bases lining up with TRBD1. V dropped 5 bases and J dropped 2; count of bases not matched to a gene: 7. Germline V CDR1 and CDR2: SEHNR, FQNEAQ (reference sequence). The CDR3 extends over 16 amino acids. The CDR3 here is CASSLPDRGYTDTQYF. The CDR3 bases are TGTGCCAGCAGCCTCCCGGACAGGGGGTACACAGATACGCAGTATTTT. Combining the CDR3 with reference TRBV7-9 and TRBJ2-3 gives the whole variable domain DTGVSQNPRHKITKRGQNVTFRCDPISEHNRLYWYRQTLGQGPEFLTYFQNEAQLEKSRLLSDRFSAERPKGSFSTLEIQRTEQGDSAMYLCASSLPDRGYTDTQYFGPGTRLTVL.

This clonotype came up many times. This sequence joins TRBV10-3 and TRBJ1-6; TRBD1 agrees at 9 bases. Germline V gene lookup returns CDR1 ENHRY and CDR2 SYGVKD. The CDR3 extends over 12 amino acids. V lost 11 bases and J lost 9; bases outside the gene matches: 5. CDR3 amino acids: CASGTGSSPLHF. Written as DNA, the CDR3 is TGTGCCTCCGGGACAGGGAGTTCACCCCTCCACTTT.

This clonotype has more than one count but fewer than ten. A much larger clone differs from this one at a single base, so this may be a read error. The chain couples TRBV7-2 to TRBJ2-1; 10 bases line up with TRBD1. The CDR3 is made up of 16 amino acids. Germline V CDR1 and CDR2: SGHTA, FQGNSA. The V and J ends lost 4 bases and 4 bases, in that order; junction bases with no gene match: 7. The CDR3 spells CASSSAVDRGYNEQFF. The CDR3 DNA follows: TGTGCCAGCAGCTCAGCCGTGGACAGGGGGTACAATGAGCAGTTCTTC.

This clonotype was seen repeatedly, ten times or more. The chain recombines TRBV2 with TRBJ2-5, with D possibly matching TRBD2 (5 bases). Germline V gene data show CDR1 as SNHLY and CDR2 as FYNNEI. Trimming cost V 8 bases and J 5 bases, with 9 bases left between them. The CDR3 totals 11 residues. CDR3: CASVGEETQYF. Here the CDR3 DNA reads TGTGCCAGCGTGGGAGAGGAGACCCAGTACTTC.

This clonotype was detected ten times or more. The chain combines TRBV7-8 with TRBJ1-2; 8 nucleotides align to TRBD1. CDR3 length equals 15 residues. Germline values: CDR1 SGHVS, CDR2 FQNEAQ. Trimming took 5 bases from V and 0 from J; bases not matched to a gene: 5. CDR3 nucleotide sequence: TGTGCCAGCAGCCGTGGGACAGGTCCTAACTATGGCTACACCTTC. Amino acids: CASSRGTGPNYGYTF.

There are many counts of this clonotype. The chain combines TRBV20-1 with TRBJ2-5, with D perhaps matching TRBD1 or TRBD2 (5 bases each). CDR3 size: 13 residues. The ends were cut back, 2 bases at V and 1 base at J, with 8 bases in the middle. Germline loops: CDR1 DFQATT, CDR2 SNEGSKA (reference sequence). In DNA, the CDR3 is TGCAGTGCTAGACTGGGGACCCAAGAGACCCAGTACTTC. Its translation: CSARLGTQETQYF.

This clonotype showed up many times. The rearrangement links TRBV19 to TRBJ2-7; 13 positions match TRBD2. CDR3 size: 14 residues. V shed 8 bases and J 1 base; nucleotides not matched to a gene: 2. Germline lookup yields CDR1 LNHDA and CDR2 SQIVND (reference sequence). In nucleotides, the CDR3 is TGTGCCAGTGGGACTAGCGGGGTATCCTACGAGCAGTACTTC. Amino acid sequence: CASGTSGVSYEQYF.

A word on this clonotype: A much larger clone differs from this one at a single base, so this may be a read error. The chain recombines TRBV3-1 with TRBJ2-7; 8 nucleotides align to TRBD1. Trimming cost V 4 bases and J 7 bases; bases outside gene matches: 9. CDR1 and CDR2 (germline): LGHDT, YNNKEL (reference sequence). The CDR3 consists of 14 residues. CDR3 sequence reads: CASSRRTGSNEQYF. The CDR3 DNA reads TGTGCCAGCAGCCGACGGACAGGGAGCAATGAGCAGTACTTC.

On this clonotype: A far more abundant clone sits one base away, making this likely a read error. The CDR3 end shows no conserved phenylalanine or tryptophan, and so a read error is likely. The J gene is TRBJ1-1, the V gene TRBV11-2; D gene ambiguous. The CDR3 contains 15 residues. The germline gives CDR1 SGHAT, CDR2 FQNNGV. Between the trimmed V and J ends, which lost 2 bases and 1 base, there was a span of 11 bases. CDR3 region: CASSLPQIANTEAFL. The CDR3 coding sequence is TGTGCCAGCAGCTTACCACAAATCGCGAACACTGAAGCTTTCCTT.

This clonotype has ten or more counts. The chain couples TRBV7-9 to TRBJ2-1, with a tentative D call TRBD2 (6 bases). Germline values: CDR1 SEHNR, CDR2 FQNEAQ (reference sequence). CDR3 length: 16 amino acids. The V end was cut by 5 bases, the J end by 2 bases, with 16 bases between. The CDR3 loop reads CASSPLWGGTYNEQFF. For the CDR3, the DNA is TGTGCCAGCAGCCCGCTTTGGGGCGGGACCTACAATGAGCAGTTCTTC.

This clonotype has ten or more counts. The chain links TRBV19 to TRBJ2-5; 7 bases fit TRBD1. Germline assignment: CDR1 LNHDA and CDR2 SQIVND (reference sequence). The trim removed 3 bases at V and 7 bases at J, leaving 5 bases unmatched. The CDR3 runs to 13 residues. This CDR3 reads CASSIGTVGTQYF. The CDR3 DNA reads TGTGCCAGTAGTATCGGGACAGTAGGGACCCAGTACTTC.

This clonotype appeared many times. Here the CDR3 DNA reads TGTGCCAGTTGCAAACAATCAGGGGGCACTGAAGCTTTCTTT. Protein: CASCKQSGGTEAFF. The chain carries TRBV19 and TRBJ1-1, with 7 positions matching TRBD1. CDR3 length: 14 residues. Trimming at V came to 8 bases and at J to 4 bases, leaving 10 bases not matched to a gene. CDR1 is LNHDA, CDR2 SQIVND, per germline (reference sequence).

This clonotype was seen many times. V gene TRBV7-9 combines with J gene TRBJ1-3; D remains ambiguous. CDR1 SEHNR and CDR2 FQNEAQ come from the germline V gene (reference sequence). The CDR3 covers 12 residues. V was cut by 3 bases and J by 6 bases, with 6 bases left in between. The CDR3 DNA sequence: TGTGCCAGCAGCTTCGACCTAAACACCATATATTTT. This codes for CASSFDLNTIYF.

In its sample, this clonotype was seen many times. This chain links TRBV7-3 with TRBJ2-2; 7 bases match TRBD1. Germline V gene sequence: CDR1 SGHTA, CDR2 FQGTGA. CDR3 length equals 14 residues. V was clipped by 5 bases and J by 3 bases; unmatched bases: 3. CDR3 region: CASSLTGYTGELFF. Written as DNA, the CDR3 is TGTGCCAGCAGCCTGACAGGGTACACCGGGGAGCTGTTTTTT.

This clonotype was seen ten or more times. The chain employs TRBV19 and TRBJ1-4, with TRBD1 as a possible D gene (5 bases). The CDR3 consists of 13 residues. Trimming left V 8 bases short and J 3 bases short, with 10 bases between. Germline V gives CDR1 LNHDA, CDR2 SQIVND (reference sequence). The CDR3 spells CASLRESNEKLFF. The CDR3 DNA reads as TGTGCCAGTCTCAGGGAGTCTAATGAAAAACTGTTTTTT. The full variable domain, with the rest looked up from reference TRBV19 and TRBJ1-4, is DGGITQSPKYLFRKEGQNVTLSCEQNLNHDAMYWYRQDPGQGLRLIYYSQIVNDFQKGDIAEGYSVSREKKESFPLTVTSAQKNPTAFYLCASLRESNEKLFFGSGTQLSVL.

This clonotype has a count of ten or more. The junction differs from germline at one of its ends, possibly a read error. V and J are TRBV12-3 or TRBV12-4 and TRBJ1-1; D unresolved. The CDR3 is 13 amino acids. In DNA, the CDR3 is TGTGCCAGCAGTTTTGCGTTGAACACTAAAGCTTTCTTT. The encoded protein is CASSFALNTKAFF.

This clonotype was counted many times. CDR3 bases: TGCGCCAGCAGCCAAGAGGTGGGTCCGTCTGGCTACACCTTC. Protein: CASSQEVGPSGYTF. The chain employs TRBV4-1 and TRBJ1-2; D unresolved. Germline CDR1 reads MGHRA; CDR2 reads YSYEKL. This CDR3 comprises 14 residues. V was clipped by 0 bases and J by 7 bases, with 12 bases between them.

This clonotype was seen many times. The DNA for the CDR3 is TGTGCCAGCAGTTTGACAGGGGCAGAGACCCAGTACTTC. Amino acids: CASSLTGAETQYF. J is TRBJ2-5 and V is TRBV12-3 or TRBV12-4; 8 bases agree with TRBD1. The CDR3 runs 13 residues. The junction had 1 base not matched to a gene; V was cut back by 3 bases and J by 4 bases.

This chain links TRBV6-1 with TRBJ2-3; D uncertain. Germline CDR1 and CDR2: MNHNS and SASEGT. CDR3 length: 12 residues. V lost 10 bases and J 2 bases, leaving 10 bases between the germline ends. The CDR3 region is CATSPSTDTQYF. The CDR3 bases are TGTGCCACCTCACCGTCCACAGATACGCAGTATTTT.

The rearrangement links TRBV5-1 to TRBJ1-2; D remains ambiguous. Germline V gene data show CDR1 as SGHRS and CDR2 as YFSETQ. The CDR3 is 15 amino acids. Trimming removed 0 bases from V and 4 bases from J, with 13 bases in between. CDR3 DNA sequence: TGCGCCAGCAGCTTGGGACTGGCGTGGGGCTATGGCTACACCTTC. This codes for CASSLGLAWGYGYTF.

Worth noting for this clonotype: This probably arose from a read error, given a far larger clone one base away. The chain employs TRBV7-9 and TRBJ2-1, with 9 bases matching TRBD2. Germline V gene data show CDR1 as SEHNR and CDR2 as FQNEAQ (reference sequence). This CDR3 spans 17 amino acids. The CDR3 protein is CAGSLEARAGGSNEQFF. The DNA of the CDR3 is TGTGCCGGCAGCTTAGAGGCGAGAGCGGGAGGCAGCAATGAGCAGTTCTTC.

This clonotype was detected ten times or more. J is TRBJ2-2 and V is TRBV7-8; D remains ambiguous. Germline lookup yields CDR1 SGHVS and CDR2 FQNEAQ. The V gene lost 5 bases and the J gene lost 4 bases, with 20 bases spanning the gap. The CDR3 is 17 residues long. For the CDR3, the DNA is TGTGCCAGCAGCCGATTGGCTCTGGGTCCCGCCACCGGGGAGCTGTTTTTT. Translation: CASSRLALGPATGELFF.